The 11 T cell receptor beta chains reported below all come from one sample, sequenced in a study of T cells in localized non-small cell lung cancer. Sequencing used immunoSEQ multiplex PCR; TCRdb keeps in-frame clones, though not all of them. The repertoire holds about 1,100 clones, with around 25% as singletons. The specimen was lung tumor tissue, collected before any cancer treatment. Every receptor here comes from an older male donor with stage III squamous cell lung carcinoma.

This clone counts as medium-sized (0.01 to 0.1%). The V call is TRBV12-2, the J call TRBJ2-7; TRBD2, the table's D call, was not compared with the DNA. TRBV12-2 has pseudogene status. The CDR3 has 13 amino acids. The CDR3 nucleotides are TGTGCAAGTCGCTGGGGACTACTGTACGAGCAGTACTTC. Amino acid sequence: CASRWGLLYEQYF.

This clone is large within its sample. The genes are TRBV19 and TRBJ2-5; the D is unclear. The germline V gene has CDR1 LNHDA and CDR2 SQIVND (reference sequence). Trimming removed 3 bases at V and 2 bases at J, with 1 base between. This CDR3 is built from 11 residues. CDR3 coding DNA: TGTGCCAGTAGTATGCAAGAGACCCAGTACTTC. Its protein is CASSMQETQYF. Full variable domain (rest looked up from reference TRBV19 and TRBJ2-5): DGGITQSPKYLFRKEGQNVTLSCEQNLNHDAMYWYRQDPGQGLRLIYYSQIVNDFQKGDIAEGYSVSREKKESFPLTVTSAQKNPTAFYLCASSMQETQYFGPGTRLLVL.

This chain uses TRBV29-1 with TRBJ2-1; D remains ambiguous. The germline V and J ends were trimmed by 5 bases and 4 bases, with 9 bases remaining between them. This CDR3 is built from 12 residues. CDR1 and CDR2 from the germline V gene are SQVTM and ANQGSEA. This chain's CDR3 is CSVWEIYNEQFF. In nucleotides, the CDR3 is TGCAGCGTTTGGGAAATTTACAATGAGCAGTTCTTC.

The V and J genes are TRBV18 and TRBJ2-5; D ambiguous. V lost 5 bases to trimming and J lost 5 bases, with 9 bases between them. CDR1 is KGHSH, CDR2 LQKENI, per germline. The CDR3 contains 12 residues. CDR3 sequence reads: CASSGPEETQYF. The CDR3 nucleotides are TGTGCCAGCTCAGGTCCGGAGGAGACCCAGTACTTC.

This clone was counted a few times. The V gene is TRBV7-2, the J gene TRBJ2-1, with D tentatively TRBD1 (6 bases). Germline-derived CDR1 and CDR2 are SGHTA and FQGNSA. The germline V and J ends were trimmed by 5 bases and 0 bases, with 11 bases remaining between them. CDR3 length: 15 amino acids. The CDR3 sequence is CASSRQQGSYNEQFF. The CDR3 bases are TGTGCCAGCAGCCGACAACAGGGCTCCTACAATGAGCAGTTCTTC.

This chain connects TRBV4-1 to TRBJ2-1; perhaps TRBD1 as D (5 bases). This CDR3 is 15 amino acids long. The V and J ends lost 8 bases and 2 bases respectively, with 16 bases between them. The germline V gene has CDR1 MGHRA and CDR2 YSYEKL. The CDR3 loop is CASRLTDRTYNEQFF. In DNA form, the CDR3 reads TGCGCCAGCCGTCTTACAGACAGAACCTACAATGAGCAGTTCTTC.

In its sample, this clone is large (0.1 to 1%). The J gene is TRBJ1-1, the V gene TRBV6-1, with a tentative D call TRBD1 (6 bases). The germline V gene has CDR1 MNHNS and CDR2 SASEGT. This CDR3 has 17 residues. The V gene lost 0 bases and the J gene lost 1 base, with 15 bases spanning the gap. CDR3 amino acids: CASSEALHRTENTEAFF. CDR3 bases: TGTGCCAGCAGTGAAGCGCTTCATAGGACAGAGAACACTGAAGCTTTCTTT.

The chain uses TRBV19 and TRBJ1-5; possibly TRBD1 for D (5 bases). CDR3 length equals 15 residues. V lost 7 bases to trimming and J lost 6 bases, with 19 bases between them. Per germline, CDR1 LNHDA and CDR2 SQIVND (reference sequence). The CDR3 reads CASIRSPSGGQPQHF. The CDR3 nucleotides are TGTGCCAGTATTCGGTCCCCGTCCGGGGGTCAGCCCCAGCATTTT. The complete variable domain, with remaining parts taken from reference TRBV19 and TRBJ1-5, reads DGGITQSPKYLFRKEGQNVTLSCEQNLNHDAMYWYRQDPGQGLRLIYYSQIVNDFQKGDIAEGYSVSREKKESFPLTVTSAQKNPTAFYLCASIRSPSGGQPQHFGDGTRLSIL.

V is TRBV7-5 and J is TRBJ2-2. TRBV7-5 is a recognized pseudogene. This CDR3 is 14 amino acids long. CDR3 sequence (DNA): TGTGCCAGCAGCTTGCTACCGGCGACCGGGGAGCTGTTTTTT. Protein sequence: CASSLLPATGELFF.

This clone has only a few counts. The chain recombines TRBV10-2 with TRBJ2-7; 7 positions agree with TRBD1. CDR1 and CDR2 from the germline V gene are WSHSY and SAAADI. The V gene end was trimmed by 0 bases and the J gene end by 3 bases; junction bases not matched to a gene: 5. The CDR3 contains 15 residues. The CDR3 DNA reads TGCGCCAGCAGTGAGTCTTTGACAGGGAACTACGAGCAGTACTTC. Protein sequence: CASSESLTGNYEQYF.

The chain joins TRBV5-1 to TRBJ1-1; D uncertain. The CDR3 runs to 15 residues. V lost 0 bases, J lost 0 bases, and 9 bases lay in between. CDR1 and CDR2 from the germline V gene are SGHRS and YFSETQ. CDR3 residues: CASSLVIGVNTEAFF. CDR3 DNA sequence: TGCGCCAGCAGCTTGGTGATCGGCGTGAACACTGAAGCTTTCTTT. Full variable domain (remainder filled in from reference TRBV5-1 and TRBJ1-1): KAGVTQTPRYLIKTRGQQVTLSCSPISGHRSVSWYQQTPGQGLQFLFEYFSETQRNKGNFPGRFSGRQFSNSRSEMNVSTLELGDSALYLCASSLVIGVNTEAFFGQGTRLTVV.